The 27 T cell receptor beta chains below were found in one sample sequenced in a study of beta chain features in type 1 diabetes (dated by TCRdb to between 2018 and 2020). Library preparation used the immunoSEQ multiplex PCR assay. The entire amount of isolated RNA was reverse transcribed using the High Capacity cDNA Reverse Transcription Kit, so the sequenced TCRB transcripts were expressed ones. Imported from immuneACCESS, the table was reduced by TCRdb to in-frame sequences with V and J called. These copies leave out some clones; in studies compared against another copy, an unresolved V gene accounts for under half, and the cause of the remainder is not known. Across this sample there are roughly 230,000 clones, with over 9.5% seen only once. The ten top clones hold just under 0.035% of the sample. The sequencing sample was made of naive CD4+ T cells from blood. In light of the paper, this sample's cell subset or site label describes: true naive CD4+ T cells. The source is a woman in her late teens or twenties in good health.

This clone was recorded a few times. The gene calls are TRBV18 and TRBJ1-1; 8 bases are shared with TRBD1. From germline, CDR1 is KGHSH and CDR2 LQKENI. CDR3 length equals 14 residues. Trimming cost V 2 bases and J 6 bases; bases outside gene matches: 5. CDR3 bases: TGTGCCAGCTCACCATCCAGGGGGCTTTCTGAAGCTTTCTTT. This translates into CASSPSRGLSEAFF.

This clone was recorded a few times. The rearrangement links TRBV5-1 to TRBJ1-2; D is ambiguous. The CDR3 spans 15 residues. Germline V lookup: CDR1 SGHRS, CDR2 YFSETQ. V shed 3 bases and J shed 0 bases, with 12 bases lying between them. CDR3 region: CASSSQTIANYGYTF. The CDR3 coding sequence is TGCGCCAGCAGCTCGCAGACAATAGCTAACTATGGCTACACCTTC.

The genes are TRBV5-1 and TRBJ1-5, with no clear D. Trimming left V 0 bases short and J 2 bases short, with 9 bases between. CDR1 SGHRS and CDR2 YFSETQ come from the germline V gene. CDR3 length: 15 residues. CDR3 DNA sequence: TGCGCCAGCAGCTTGGTTGCGGGAGGCAATCAGCCCCAGCATTTT. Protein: CASSLVAGGNQPQHF.

The CDR3 loop is CASSYTSGIDSEQFF. The CDR3 DNA follows: TGCGCCAGCAGCTATACTAGCGGGATTGATAGTGAGCAGTTCTTC. The J gene is TRBJ2-1, the V gene TRBV5-1, with TRBD2 matching 10 bases. Germline V gene lookup returns CDR1 SGHRS and CDR2 YFSETQ. The CDR3 totals 15 residues. The junction had 9 bases not matched to a gene; V was cut back by 3 bases and J by 9 bases.

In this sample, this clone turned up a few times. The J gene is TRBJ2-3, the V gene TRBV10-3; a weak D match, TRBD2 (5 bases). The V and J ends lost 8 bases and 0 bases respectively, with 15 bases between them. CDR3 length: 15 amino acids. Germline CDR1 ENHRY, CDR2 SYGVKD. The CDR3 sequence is CAIAPRGSSTDTQYF. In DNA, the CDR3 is TGTGCCATCGCCCCTCGAGGGTCGAGCACAGATACGCAGTATTTT.

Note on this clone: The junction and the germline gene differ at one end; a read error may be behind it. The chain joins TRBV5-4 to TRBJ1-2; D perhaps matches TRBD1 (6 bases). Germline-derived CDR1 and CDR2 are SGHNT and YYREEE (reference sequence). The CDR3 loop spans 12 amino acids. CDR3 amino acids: CASRLDSYGYTF. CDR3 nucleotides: TGTGCCAGCAGATTGGACAGTTATGGCTACACCTTC.

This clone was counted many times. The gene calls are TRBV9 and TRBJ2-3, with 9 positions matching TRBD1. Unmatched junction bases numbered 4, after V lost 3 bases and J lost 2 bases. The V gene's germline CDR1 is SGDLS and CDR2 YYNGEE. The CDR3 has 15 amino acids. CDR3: CASSATGGFTDTQYF. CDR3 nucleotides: TGTGCCAGCAGCGCGACAGGGGGATTCACAGATACGCAGTATTTT.

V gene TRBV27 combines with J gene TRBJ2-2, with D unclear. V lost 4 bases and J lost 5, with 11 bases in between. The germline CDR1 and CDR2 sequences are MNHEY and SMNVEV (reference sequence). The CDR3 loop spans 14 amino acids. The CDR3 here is CASSSPLRTGELFF. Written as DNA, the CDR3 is TGTGCCAGCAGTTCCCCGTTGAGAACCGGGGAGCTGTTTTTT.

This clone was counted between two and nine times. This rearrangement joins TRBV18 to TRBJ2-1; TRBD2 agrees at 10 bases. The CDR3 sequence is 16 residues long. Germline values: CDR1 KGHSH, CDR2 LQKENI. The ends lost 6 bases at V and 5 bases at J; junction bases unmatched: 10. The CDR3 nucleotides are TGTGCCAGCTCGCAGGGGGTGCTAGCGGGAGACAATGAGCAGTTCTTC. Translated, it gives CASSQGVLAGDNEQFF.

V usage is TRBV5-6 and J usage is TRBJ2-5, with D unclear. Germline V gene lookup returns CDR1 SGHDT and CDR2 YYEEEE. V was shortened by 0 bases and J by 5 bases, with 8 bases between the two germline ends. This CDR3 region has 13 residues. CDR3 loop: CASSLGLEETQYF. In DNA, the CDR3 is TGTGCCAGCAGCTTGGGCCTAGAGGAGACCCAGTACTTC.

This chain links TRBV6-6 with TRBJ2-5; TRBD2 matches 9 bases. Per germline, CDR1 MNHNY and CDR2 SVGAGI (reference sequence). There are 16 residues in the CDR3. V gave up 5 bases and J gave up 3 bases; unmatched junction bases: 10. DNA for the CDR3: TGTGCCAGCAGTGGACATTCGGCGGGGGGGAAAGAGACCCAGTACTTC. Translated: CASSGHSAGGKETQYF.

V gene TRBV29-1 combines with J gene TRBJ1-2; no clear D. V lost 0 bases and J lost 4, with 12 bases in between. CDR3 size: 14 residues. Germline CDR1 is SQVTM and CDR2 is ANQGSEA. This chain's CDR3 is CSVEDQRGSYGYTF. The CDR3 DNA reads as TGCAGCGTTGAAGATCAACGGGGATCCTATGGCTACACCTTC.

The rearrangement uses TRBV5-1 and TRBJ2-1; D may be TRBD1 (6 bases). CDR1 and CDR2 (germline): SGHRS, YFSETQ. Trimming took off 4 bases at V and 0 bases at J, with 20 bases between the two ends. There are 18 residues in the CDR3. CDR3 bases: TGCGCCAGCAGCGGCCAGGGGAGTCCTAACAGCTCCTACAATGAGCAGTTCTTC. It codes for CASSGQGSPNSSYNEQFF.

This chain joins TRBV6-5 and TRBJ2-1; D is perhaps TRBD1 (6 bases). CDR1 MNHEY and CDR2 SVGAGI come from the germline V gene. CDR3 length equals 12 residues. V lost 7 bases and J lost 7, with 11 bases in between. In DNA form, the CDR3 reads TGTGCCAGCAAGGACAGCTATAATGAGCAGTTCTTC. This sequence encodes CASKDSYNEQFF.

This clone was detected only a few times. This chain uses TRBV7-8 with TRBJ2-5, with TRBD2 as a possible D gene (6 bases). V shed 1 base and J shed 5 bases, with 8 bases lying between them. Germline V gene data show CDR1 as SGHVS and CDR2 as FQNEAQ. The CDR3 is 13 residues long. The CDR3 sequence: CASSLVRGETQYF. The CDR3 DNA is TGTGCCAGCAGCTTAGTTCGGGGGGAGACCCAGTACTTC.

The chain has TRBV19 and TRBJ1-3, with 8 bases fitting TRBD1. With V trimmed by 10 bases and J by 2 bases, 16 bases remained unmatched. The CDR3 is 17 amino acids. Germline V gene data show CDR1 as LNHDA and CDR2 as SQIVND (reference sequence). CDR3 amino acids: CATTGTGILIPGNTIYF. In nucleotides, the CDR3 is TGTGCCACTACCGGGACAGGCATTCTAATACCTGGAAACACCATATATTTT.

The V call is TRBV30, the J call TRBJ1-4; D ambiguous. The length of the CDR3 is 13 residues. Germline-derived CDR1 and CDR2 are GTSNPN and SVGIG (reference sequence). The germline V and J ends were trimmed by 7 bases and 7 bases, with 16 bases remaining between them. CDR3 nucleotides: TGTGCCTACGAACGGTCTACGGGTGAAAAACTGTTTTTT. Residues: CAYERSTGEKLFF.

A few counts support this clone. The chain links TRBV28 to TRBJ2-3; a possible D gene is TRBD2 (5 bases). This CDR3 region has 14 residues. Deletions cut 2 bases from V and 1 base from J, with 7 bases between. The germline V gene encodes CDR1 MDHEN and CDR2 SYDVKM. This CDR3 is CASSLLGGTDTQYF. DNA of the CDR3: TGTGCCAGCAGTTTACTCGGGGGCACAGATACGCAGTATTTT.

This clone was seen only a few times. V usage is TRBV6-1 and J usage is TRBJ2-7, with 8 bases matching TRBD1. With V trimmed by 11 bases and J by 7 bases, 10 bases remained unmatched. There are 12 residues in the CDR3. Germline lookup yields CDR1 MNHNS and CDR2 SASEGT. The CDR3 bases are TGTGCCCTCGACAGGGGAACGGGGGAGCAGTACTTC. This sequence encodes CALDRGTGEQYF.

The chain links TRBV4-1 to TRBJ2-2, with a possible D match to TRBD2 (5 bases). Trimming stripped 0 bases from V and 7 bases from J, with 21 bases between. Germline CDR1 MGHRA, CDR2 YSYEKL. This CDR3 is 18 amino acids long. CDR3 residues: CASSQEGNGLLAGGELFF. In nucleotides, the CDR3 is TGCGCCAGCAGCCAAGAGGGGAATGGACTCCTTGCGGGCGGGGAGCTGTTTTTT.

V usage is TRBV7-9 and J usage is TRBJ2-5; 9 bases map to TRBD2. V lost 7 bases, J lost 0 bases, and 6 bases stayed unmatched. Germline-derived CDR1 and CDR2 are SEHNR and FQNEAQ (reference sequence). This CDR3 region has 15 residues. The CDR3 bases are TGTGCCAGCACCCCCGCTAGCGGGAACCAAGAGACCCAGTACTTC. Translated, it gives CASTPASGNQETQYF.

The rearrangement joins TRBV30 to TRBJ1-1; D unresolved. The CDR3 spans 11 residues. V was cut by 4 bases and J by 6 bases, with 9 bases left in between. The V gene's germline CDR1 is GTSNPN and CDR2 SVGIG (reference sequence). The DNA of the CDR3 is TGTGCCTGGATGTCCGGGGCTGAAGCTTTCTTT. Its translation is CAWMSGAEAFF.

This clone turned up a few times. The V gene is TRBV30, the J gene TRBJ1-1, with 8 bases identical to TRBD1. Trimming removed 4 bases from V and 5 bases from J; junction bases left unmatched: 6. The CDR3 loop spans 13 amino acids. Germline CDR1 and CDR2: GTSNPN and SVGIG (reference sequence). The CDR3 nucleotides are TGTGCCTGGACTGGACAGGGTTGGACTGAAGCTTTCTTT. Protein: CAWTGQGWTEAFF.

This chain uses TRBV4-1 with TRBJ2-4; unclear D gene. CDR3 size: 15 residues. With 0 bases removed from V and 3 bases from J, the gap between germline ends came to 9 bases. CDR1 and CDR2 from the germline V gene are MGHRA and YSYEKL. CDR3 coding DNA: TGCGCCAGCAGCCAAGATGAAGCCTACAAAAACATTCAGTACTTC. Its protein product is CASSQDEAYKNIQYF.

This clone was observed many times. CDR3 DNA: TGTGCCAGCAGCCAAGCTCTATCTGGGGCCCACGAGCAGTACTTC. Translating gives CASSQALSGAHEQYF. The chain links TRBV14 to TRBJ2-7; TRBD1 might be the D (5 bases). Germline CDR1 and CDR2: SGHDN and FVKESK. The CDR3 totals 15 residues. The V end was cut by 1 base, the J end by 5 bases, with 15 bases between.

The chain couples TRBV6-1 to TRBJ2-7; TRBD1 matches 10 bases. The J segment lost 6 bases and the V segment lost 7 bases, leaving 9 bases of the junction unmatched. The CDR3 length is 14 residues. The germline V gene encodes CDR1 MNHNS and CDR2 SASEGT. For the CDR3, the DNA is TGTGCCAGCATTCTTGACAGGGGGCCCTCCGAGCAGTACTTC. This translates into CASILDRGPSEQYF.

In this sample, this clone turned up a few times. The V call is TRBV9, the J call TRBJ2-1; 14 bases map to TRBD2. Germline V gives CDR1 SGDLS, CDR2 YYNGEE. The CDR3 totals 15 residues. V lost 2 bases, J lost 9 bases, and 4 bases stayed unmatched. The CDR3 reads CASSVGLAGVSEQFF. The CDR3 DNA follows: TGTGCCAGCAGCGTGGGACTAGCGGGAGTGTCTGAGCAGTTCTTC.